Following are 29 T cell receptor beta chains from one sample sequenced in a study of T cells after yellow fever vaccination. TCRdb re-derived calls from the 5' RACE reads in MiXCR, one entry per CDR3 protein. The profile shows under 550,000 distinct CDR3 sequences, around a fifth of them singletons. The sample here was PBMCs, taken about 21 days after the first yellow fever vaccination. The receptors stem from a man younger than 35 who received the YFV17D yellow fever vaccine.

This clonotype was seen more than once but under ten times. The chain recombines TRBV15 with TRBJ1-3, with D possibly being TRBD1 (5 bases). Per the germline V gene, CDR1 is LNHNV and CDR2 is YYDKDF (reference sequence). This CDR3 has 14 residues. V was trimmed by 6 bases and J by 0 bases, leaving 9 bases between them. The CDR3 region is CATSHRSSGNTIYF. CDR3 coding DNA: TGTGCCACCAGTCACAGGAGCTCTGGAAACACCATATATTTT.

This clonotype has more than one count but fewer than ten. The chain couples TRBV20-1 to TRBJ2-5, with D perhaps assigned TRBD1 or TRBD2 (5 bases each). Germline V gene sequence: CDR1 DFQATT, CDR2 SNEGSKA (reference sequence). V was shortened by 0 bases and J by 4 bases, with 15 bases between the two germline ends. The CDR3 contains 15 residues. The CDR3 loop is CSAREGVWDGETQYF. The CDR3 nucleotides are TGCAGTGCTAGAGAGGGGGTCTGGGATGGAGAGACCCAGTACTTC.

The CDR3 bases are TGTGCCATCAGTGACATTAGGGGTTTCACTGAAGCTTTCTTT. Protein sequence: CAISDIRGFTEAFF. The chain is built from TRBV10-3 and TRBJ1-1; possible D gene TRBD1, 5 bases. V lost 3 bases and J lost 4, with 12 bases in between. The length of the CDR3 is 14 residues. Germline values: CDR1 ENHRY, CDR2 SYGVKD.

The J gene is TRBJ2-3, the V gene TRBV18; D not resolved. Trimming cost V 3 bases and J 2 bases, with 9 bases left between them. From germline, CDR1 is KGHSH and CDR2 LQKENI. This CDR3 has 14 residues. This chain's CDR3 is CASSPTDATDTQYF. CDR3 DNA sequence: TGTGCCAGCTCACCTACCGACGCCACAGATACGCAGTATTTT.

A few counts support this clonotype. The V and J genes are TRBV5-4 and TRBJ2-1, with D hard to call. Looked up from germline, CDR1 is SGHNT and CDR2 is YYREEE (reference sequence). Between the trimmed V and J ends, which lost 5 bases and 10 bases, there was a span of 22 bases. CDR3 length equals 15 residues. The CDR3 is CASRPQERSYGEQFF. CDR3 coding DNA: TGTGCCAGCAGACCGCAGGAGCGATCCTATGGGGAGCAGTTCTTC.

V is TRBV20-1 and J is TRBJ2-1, with 10 bases fitting TRBD1. J was trimmed by 3 bases and V by 4 bases; bases with no gene match: 15. This CDR3 has 18 amino acids. Germline V gene sequence: CDR1 DFQATT, CDR2 SNEGSKA (reference sequence). CDR3 loop: CSATARDRGGQGYNEQFF. CDR3 in DNA: TGCAGTGCTACAGCCCGGGACAGGGGCGGGCAAGGCTACAATGAGCAGTTCTTC.

The V call is TRBV7-9, the J call TRBJ2-5; 8 bases align to TRBD2. V was pared by 5 bases and J by 2 bases, with 4 bases of the junction left unmatched. This CDR3 has 14 amino acids. From germline, CDR1 is SEHNR and CDR2 FQNEAQ (reference sequence). CDR3 nucleotides: TGTGCCAGCAGCCAACTAGCGGATCAAGAGACCCAGTACTTC. Its protein is CASSQLADQETQYF.

J is TRBJ2-5 and V is TRBV7-9; D is perhaps TRBD1 (6 bases). Per the germline V gene, CDR1 is SEHNR and CDR2 is FQNEAQ (reference sequence). This CDR3 spans 14 amino acids. Trimming cost V 4 bases and J 5 bases, with 14 bases left between them. Here the CDR3 reads CASSSSTGQETQYF. The CDR3 nucleotides read TGTGCCAGCAGCTCATCGACAGGACAGGAGACCCAGTACTTC.

In this sample, this clonotype turned up a few times. This chain links TRBV5-1 with TRBJ2-2; D uncertain. Trimming shortened V by 0 bases and J by 4 bases, and 19 bases separated the two germline ends. Germline V gene sequence: CDR1 SGHRS, CDR2 YFSETQ. This CDR3 region has 18 residues. In DNA form, the CDR3 reads TGCGCCAGCAGCTTGGCCCCACCAGCGCGGTTGGGCACCGGGGAGCTGTTTTTT. It encodes CASSLAPPARLGTGELFF. The entire variable domain, with the rest obtained from reference TRBV5-1 and TRBJ2-2, is as follows: KAGVTQTPRYLIKTRGQQVTLSCSPISGHRSVSWYQQTPGQGLQFLFEYFSETQRNKGNFPGRFSGRQFSNSRSEMNVSTLELGDSALYLCASSLAPPARLGTGELFFGEGSRLTVL.

The table lists this clonotype with a count of one. The V and J genes are TRBV28 and TRBJ1-2; 7 nucleotides align to TRBD1. Germline CDR1 and CDR2: MDHEN and SYDVKM. V lost 10 bases and J lost 3; bases outside the gene matches: 8. This CDR3 comprises 13 residues. The DNA for the CDR3 is TGTGCCATAAACAGGGGCTTGGACTATGGCTACACCTTC. This encodes CAINRGLDYGYTF.

The chain combines TRBV7-9 with TRBJ1-3; D not resolved. Trimming shortened V by 5 bases and J by 7 bases, and 12 bases separated the two germline ends. The CDR3 runs 13 residues. The germline V gene has CDR1 SEHNR and CDR2 FQNEAQ (reference sequence). The CDR3 nucleotides read TGTGCCAGCAGCCACCCCCTGCCCAACACCATATATTTT. Protein sequence: CASSHPLPNTIYF.

This clonotype was found a few times. The junction departs from the called germline gene at one end, perhaps through a read error. CDR3 amino acids: CASSLEPPSGASLNNEQFF. The CDR3 DNA is TGTGCTAGCAGCTTAGAACCCCCGTCTGGGGCTTCTCTGAACAATGAGCAGTTCTTC. J is TRBJ2-1 and V is TRBV7-7; maybe TRBD1 (5 bases). The germline gives CDR1 SSHAT, CDR2 FNYEAQ (reference sequence). This CDR3 spans 19 amino acids.

The V and J genes are TRBV6-2 or TRBV6-3 and TRBJ2-7; D call uncertain. The germline CDR1 and CDR2 sequences are MNHEY and SVGEGT. The CDR3 totals 12 residues. V gave up 6 bases and J gave up 3 bases, with 9 bases separating them. CDR3 in DNA: TGTGCCAGCAGCTTTCCCAACTACGAGCAGTACGTC. Translation: CASSFPNYEQYV.

The chain employs TRBV30 and TRBJ1-2; D unclear. V was pared by 3 bases and J by 1 base, with 30 bases between. Germline loops: CDR1 GTSNPN, CDR2 SVGIG (reference sequence). The CDR3 contains 20 residues. CDR3 coding DNA: TGTGCCTGGAGGGCCCCGGGCAGTGCCCCAATCGTCCACAATAACTATGGCTACACCTTC. Protein product: CAWRAPGSAPIVHNNYGYTF.

The chain combines TRBV5-1 with TRBJ2-5; 9 positions agree with TRBD1. Losses at the gene ends were 2 bases for V and 2 bases for J; bases not matched to a gene: 4. This CDR3 has 15 amino acids. Germline values: CDR1 SGHRS, CDR2 YFSETQ. The CDR3 reads CASSFGTGKQETQYF. CDR3 sequence (DNA): TGCGCCAGCAGCTTCGGGACAGGGAAGCAAGAGACCCAGTACTTC.

The chain joins TRBV15 to TRBJ2-5, with 11 bases identical to TRBD2. The V gene end was trimmed by 3 bases and the J gene end by 3 bases; junction bases not matched to a gene: 6. The CDR3 extends over 16 amino acids. CDR1 LNHNV and CDR2 YYDKDF come from the germline V gene (reference sequence). The DNA for the CDR3 is TGTGCCACCAGCAGGGGAACGACTAGCGGGGAAGAGACCCAGTACTTC. This codes for CATSRGTTSGEETQYF.

The V gene is TRBV7-2, the J gene TRBJ2-5; no clear D. Germline CDR1 SGHTA, CDR2 FQGNSA. V was pared by 1 base and J by 2 bases, with 8 bases between. CDR3 length equals 14 residues. As DNA, the CDR3 is TGTGCCAGCAGCTTAGTCCGAATTCAAGAGACCCAGTACTTC. Amino acid sequence: CASSLVRIQETQYF.

This clonotype was counted between two and nine times. The chain uses TRBV4-3 and TRBJ2-2, with 7 bases matching TRBD2. The CDR3 totals 17 residues. Germline assignment: CDR1 LGHNA and CDR2 YSLEER. V was pared by 5 bases and J by 0 bases, with 9 bases of the junction left unmatched. The CDR3 is CASSSPTSATNTGELFF. CDR3 nucleotides: TGCGCCAGCAGCTCACCTACTAGCGCAACGAACACCGGGGAGCTGTTTTTT.

In its sample, this clonotype was seen a few times. The chain is built from TRBV28 and TRBJ2-3; TRBD1 aligns across 7 bases. CDR1 MDHEN and CDR2 SYDVKM come from the germline V gene. With V trimmed by 7 bases and J by 5 bases, 6 bases remained unmatched. The CDR3 sequence is 13 residues long. Here the CDR3 reads CASIPGQQDTQYF. The CDR3 DNA follows: TGTGCCAGCATACCGGGACAGCAAGATACGCAGTATTTT.

V and J are TRBV12-3 or TRBV12-4 and TRBJ1-5; perhaps TRBD1 as D (5 bases). The length of the CDR3 is 14 residues. Between the trimmed V and J ends, which lost 6 bases and 3 bases, there was a span of 12 bases. Here the CDR3 reads CASSRAGINQPQHF. The CDR3 DNA sequence: TGTGCCAGCAGCCGGGCAGGGATCAATCAGCCCCAGCATTTT.

This chain connects TRBV24-1 to TRBJ1-2, with D unclear. Per germline, CDR1 KGHDR and CDR2 SFDVKD. The CDR3 has 12 amino acids. V dropped 2 bases and J dropped 8 bases, with 8 bases sitting between them. CDR3 bases: TGTGCCACCAGTGATTCCGGGGAAGGCTACACCTTC. Its translation is CATSDSGEGYTF.

The sample holds a few counts of this clonotype. V is TRBV21-1 and J is TRBJ2-2; the D call in the table, TRBD1, was not verified against the DNA. TRBV21-1 represents a pseudogene. The CDR3 has 19 residues. The CDR3 is CASSAKCSGTAGLTGELFF. Written as DNA, the CDR3 is TGTGCCAGCAGCGCAAAATGCTCCGGGACAGCGGGCCTAACCGGGGAGCTGTTTTTT.

This clonotype was seen ten or more times. The rearrangement links TRBV18 to TRBJ2-7, with TRBD1 matching 7 bases. Losses at the gene ends were 3 bases for V and 2 bases for J; bases not matched to a gene: 4. Germline loops: CDR1 KGHSH, CDR2 LQKENI. The CDR3 extends over 14 amino acids. CDR3 in DNA: TGTGCCAGCTCACCTAGACAGGGAACCTACGAGCAGTACGTC. This codes for CASSPRQGTYEQYV.

This clonotype showed up just a few times. The J gene is TRBJ1-5, the V gene TRBV7-3; 10 bases fit TRBD1. Germline CDR1 and CDR2: SGHTA and FQGTGA. The length of the CDR3 is 20 residues. After removal of 6 bases from V and 5 bases from J, the junction contained 22 bases not matched to a gene. CDR3 bases: TGTGCCAGCAGGGCCTGGCCCTCAACTCCGACAGGGGGCTCGGATCAGCCCCAGCATTTT. Protein sequence: CASRAWPSTPTGGSDQPQHF.

The table lists this clonotype with a few counts. V usage is TRBV5-5 and J usage is TRBJ2-5; TRBD2 aligns across 8 bases. With 3 bases clipped from V and 4 bases from J, the junction kept 5 bases outside the gene matches. Germline loops: CDR1 SGHKS, CDR2 YYEKEE (reference sequence). The CDR3 covers 14 residues. The CDR3 sequence: CASSSGGGRETQYF. In DNA form, the CDR3 reads TGTGCCAGCAGCTCGGGGGGGGGGCGAGAGACCCAGTACTTC.

This clonotype was seen a handful of times. The chain employs TRBV12-3 or TRBV12-4 and TRBJ1-3; D may be TRBD1 (6 bases). Trimming pared 6 bases from V and 3 bases from J, leaving 18 bases between. The CDR3 contains 16 residues. CDR3 in amino acids: CASSSDGQRRGNTIYF. DNA for the CDR3: TGTGCCAGCAGCTCCGACGGACAGCGCCGTGGAAACACCATATATTTT.

The chain uses TRBV5-1 and TRBJ1-2; D is ambiguous. V was clipped by 4 bases and J by 4 bases, with 14 bases between them. Germline CDR1 is SGHRS and CDR2 is YFSETQ. The CDR3 is 14 amino acids. The CDR3 sequence: CASSPVTSGYGYTF. In DNA, the CDR3 is TGCGCCAGCAGCCCGGTGACTAGCGGCTATGGCTACACCTTC.

The rearrangement uses TRBV5-6 and TRBJ1-4; D call uncertain. Trimming took off 6 bases at V and 7 bases at J, with 13 bases between the two ends. Germline V gives CDR1 SGHDT, CDR2 YYEEEE. CDR3 length: 13 residues. The CDR3 nucleotides read TGTGCCAGCACCTCAGACCGGGGTGAAAAACTGTTTTTT. It codes for CASTSDRGEKLFF.

This clonotype showed up just a few times. The chain has TRBV6-5 and TRBJ1-6; D call uncertain. V dropped 2 bases and J dropped 10 bases, with 15 bases sitting between them. Looked up from germline, CDR1 is MNHEY and CDR2 is SVGAGI. CDR3 size: 15 residues. CDR3 nucleotide sequence: TGTGCCAGCAGTTACCCGACGGGGATTCGGTCACCCCTCCACTTT. The encoded protein is CASSYPTGIRSPLHF.